This T cell receptor beta chain was sequenced during a study of OX40 agonist ivuxolimab in advanced cancers. Trimming removed 0 bases from V and 6 bases from J, with 9 bases in between. The V gene's germline CDR1 is MNHGY and CDR2 SVAAGI. The CDR3 is made up of 15 amino acids. Profiling relied on immunoSEQ multiplex PCR, and the TCRdb table lists in-frame clones only, not all of them. The table has roughly 89,000 clones, approximately 90% seen once. The material sequenced was CD4+ or CD8+ T cells sorted from blood, taken in a trial of the OX40 agonist ivuxolimab. The clonotype originates from an adult with an advanced solid tumor such as melanoma, head and neck, liver or kidney cancer. The rearrangement joins TRBV6-9 to TRBJ1-6; weak D call: TRBD1 (5 bases). In DNA form, the CDR3 reads TGTGCCAGCAGTTATTCGAATAGGGGTAATTCACCCCTCCACTTT. Protein: CASSYSNRGNSPLHF.